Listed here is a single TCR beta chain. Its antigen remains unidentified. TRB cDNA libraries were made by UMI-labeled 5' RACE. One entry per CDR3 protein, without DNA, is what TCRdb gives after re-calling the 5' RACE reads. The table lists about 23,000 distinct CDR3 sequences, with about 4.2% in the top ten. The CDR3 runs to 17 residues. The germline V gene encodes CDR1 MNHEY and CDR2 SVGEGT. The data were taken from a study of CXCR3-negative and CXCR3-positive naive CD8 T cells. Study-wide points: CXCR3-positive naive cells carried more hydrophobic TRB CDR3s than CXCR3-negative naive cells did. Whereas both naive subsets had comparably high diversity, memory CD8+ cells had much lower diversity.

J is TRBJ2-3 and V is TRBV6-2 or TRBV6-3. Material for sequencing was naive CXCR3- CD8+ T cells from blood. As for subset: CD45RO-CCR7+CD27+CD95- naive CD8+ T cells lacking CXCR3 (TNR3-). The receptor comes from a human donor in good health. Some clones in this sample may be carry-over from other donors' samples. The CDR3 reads CASSSAGGTPSTDTQYF.